The sequence of this T cell receptor beta chain was determined in a study of blood T cell repertoires in COVID-19. A single count supports this clone. Residents of around 24 US areas, aged roughly 18 to 89 years, made up the participants. From germline, CDR1 is PRHDT and CDR2 FYEKMQ (reference sequence). V was pared by 1 base and J by 6 bases, with 15 bases between. This CDR3 is 15 amino acids long. Libraries were prepared by immunoSEQ multiplex PCR; TCRdb keeps only in-frame clonotypes and omits some of them. The profile shows approximately 300,000 clones, 85% to 95% of them singletons. The sequenced sample was PBMCs or T cells enriched from blood (not recorded which). The clonotype originates from a woman in her twenties or thirties who had been exposed to COVID-19. V gene TRBV13 combines with J gene TRBJ1-2; possible D gene TRBD1, 5 bases. CDR3 sequence reads: CASSLVPRAYNGYTF. CDR3 nucleotides: TGTGCCAGCAGCTTAGTTCCCAGGGCGTATAATGGCTACACCTTC. The full variable domain, its missing parts supplied by reference TRBV13 and TRBJ1-2, is AAGVIQSPRHLIKEKRETATLKCYPIPRHDTVYWYQQGPGQDPQFLISFYEKMQSDKGSIPDRFSAQQFSDYHSELNMSSLELGDSALYFCASSLVPRAYNGYTFGSGTRLTVV.